This TCR beta chain originates from a study of blood T cell repertoires in COVID-19. Study-level background: T cells, B-cell-depleted T cells, or PBMCs provided the cDNA or gDNA that served as material.

The CDR3 sequence is 11 residues long. Germline V lookup: CDR1 SGHRS, CDR2 YFSETQ. Trimming removed 3 bases at V and 2 bases at J, with 3 bases between. Per the original data handling: Estimates of nucleated cell counts were drawn from the amplification of reference gene primers. The table came from immunoSEQ multiplex PCR; TCRdb's copy has only in-frame clones and leaves some out. V, J and clone size derive from that table, while D and trimming were established from the DNA sequence. This table holds more than 150,000 clones, around 87% found once. Sample: peripheral blood. This rearrangement joins TRBV5-1 to TRBJ2-7, with unresolved D. The receptor's source is a woman in her 70s with COVID-19, enrolled during active disease. CDR3 nucleotides: TGCGCCAGCAGCTCTGCCTACGAGCAGTACTTC. Translating it yields CASSSAYEQYF.